This T cell receptor beta chain was identified during a study of shared clonotypes between healthy human individuals. The deep-level immunoSEQ assay was used. 250 to 350 ng DNA, some 30,000 T cell genomes, went into unsorted PBMC replicate PCRs. The unsorted PBMC sample used ten immunoSEQ deep assay plates. Libraries were prepared by immunoSEQ multiplex PCR; TCRdb keeps only in-frame clonotypes and omits some of them. The table lists roughly 500,000 clones, 79% of them singletons. Within Nashville, Tennessee resided all donors, each a Caucasian adult. Sequenced sample: PBMCs. This TCR was sampled from a woman aged 40 to 50 in good health. Some clones in this sample may be carry-over from other donors' samples.

CDR3 protein: CATSSFDTRGKNIQYF. CDR3 DNA sequence: TGTGCCACCAGCAGTTTCGACACTAGGGGAAAAAACATTCAGTACTTC. This sequence joins TRBV15 and TRBJ2-4; D possibly uses TRBD1 or TRBD2 (5 bases each). The CDR3 contains 16 residues. Germline V lookup: CDR1 LNHNV, CDR2 YYDKDF (reference sequence). Trimming took 3 bases from V and 4 from J, leaving 16 bases between them.